This TCR beta chain originates from a study of blood T cell repertoires in COVID-19. At the level of the study: The origin of the acute and convalescent COVID-19 samples was the United States, Italy and Spain. In each case, the material was cDNA or gDNA derived from T cells, B-cell-depleted T cells, or PBMCs.

The table lists this clone with a count of one. How the authors handled the data: Estimates of nucleated cell counts were drawn from the amplification of reference gene primers. Repertoires were generated with immunoSEQ multiplex PCR, while TCRdb's copy carries only in-frame clones and drops some. The V and J calls and clone size are taken from that table; D and trimming were inferred from the DNA. The data hold over 250,000 clones, with 70% to 90% observed a single time. CDR1 and CDR2 from the germline V gene are SGHVS and FNYEAQ. The CDR3 is 15 amino acids. The V gene end was trimmed by 8 bases and the J gene end by 3 bases; junction bases not matched to a gene: 11.

The receptor was isolated from a man between 45 and 60 years old with active or convalescent COVID-19. Sequenced: peripheral blood. The chain employs TRBV7-6 and TRBJ2-3; 7 bases align to TRBD2. The CDR3 DNA follows: TGTGCCAGCTCTCGGGGGGTGAGGGAGACAGATACGCAGTATTTT. The encoded protein is CASSRGVRETDTQYF.